The next 6 T cell receptor beta chains were all read from a single sample in a study of cytomegalovirus exposure and HLA in healthy donors. 13 Jbeta primers and 60 Vbeta primers were used for the PCR. TCRdb keeps only in-frame clones here, not all; method: immunoSEQ multiplex PCR. The sample holds about 160,000 clones, about three fifths seen once. The sample comprised PBMCs. All receptors come from a woman aged 55-69 years in good health and CMV-seropositive.

The sample holds a few counts of this clone. The chain joins TRBV6-1 to TRBJ2-3; 8 bases agree with TRBD1. This CDR3 contains 11 residues. The germline V gene has CDR1 MNHNS and CDR2 SASEGT. V was pared by 11 bases and J by 14 bases, with 12 bases of the junction left unmatched. CDR3 DNA: TGTGCCGCCCGACGGCAGGGGGCCCTGTATTTT. As protein: CAARRQGALYF.

Only a few counts were recorded for this clone. At one end, the junction sequence differs from germline, possibly due to a read error. This chain joins TRBV7-9 and TRBJ2-2; D gene unclear. The length of the CDR3 is 12 residues. Germline loops: CDR1 SEHNR, CDR2 FQNEAQ (reference sequence). CDR3 sequence (DNA): TGTTCCAGCAGCTTCTCCACCGGGGAGCTGTTTTTT. Translated: CSSSFSTGELFF. The full variable domain, completed using reference TRBV7-9 and TRBJ2-2, is DTGVSQNPRHKITKRGQNVTFRCDPISEHNRLYWYRQTLGQGPEFLTYFQNEAQLEKSRLLSDRFSAERPKGSFSTLEIQRTEQGDSAMYLCSSSFSTGELFFGEGSRLTVL.

The rearrangement joins TRBV28 to TRBJ1-1, with 7 bases matching TRBD1. The CDR3 is made up of 14 amino acids. The V and J ends lost 3 bases and 6 bases, in that order; junction bases with no gene match: 7. Germline V gene lookup returns CDR1 MDHEN and CDR2 SYDVKM. The CDR3 loop reads CASSFPAGGSEAFF. CDR3 DNA sequence: TGTGCCAGCAGTTTCCCGGCAGGGGGTTCTGAAGCTTTCTTT.

This clone was counted only a few times. This chain uses TRBV2 with TRBJ1-1; no definite D call. CDR3 size: 11 residues. The germline V gene encodes CDR1 SNHLY and CDR2 FYNNEI. V lost 5 bases to trimming and J lost 4 bases, with 5 bases between them. CDR3: CASSPLTEAFF. CDR3 sequence (DNA): TGTGCCAGCAGTCCCCTCACTGAAGCTTTCTTT.

The chain combines TRBV5-6 with TRBJ2-5, with 9 bases lining up with TRBD1. The CDR3 runs 15 residues. V shed 4 bases, J shed 5 bases, and the junction held 9 bases outside the gene matches. The germline gives CDR1 SGHDT, CDR2 YYEEEE. CDR3 residues: CASSGTQGAWETQYF. CDR3 nucleotides: TGTGCCAGCAGCGGAACACAGGGGGCGTGGGAGACCCAGTACTTC.

The rearrangement uses TRBV5-1 and TRBJ1-2; 7 bases fit TRBD1. V lost 4 bases to trimming and J lost 7 bases; unmatched junction nucleotides: 13. Germline CDR1 reads SGHRS; CDR2 reads YFSETQ. There are 15 residues in the CDR3. This chain's CDR3 is CASSPRQGASGGYTF. CDR3 bases: TGCGCCAGCAGCCCACGACAGGGAGCATCTGGTGGCTACACCTTC.